Listed below are T cell receptor beta chains from one sample, sequenced in a study of T-cell memory formation after mild COVID-19. TCRdb reprocessed the 5' RACE reads via MiXCR and lists one record per CDR3 protein. The table includes hundreds of thousands of distinct CDR3 sequences, around a sixth detected once. Specimen: PBMCs or a T cell subset sorted from them (not recorded which). The receptor set was obtained from an adult woman who had mild COVID-19 (a few samples of this study predate the infection). Cell type and time point are not known. Both conserved end residues are part of each CDR3. A D gene is named only where the DNA matches it firmly.

v_gene	d_gene	CDR3aa
TRBV7-9	.	CASSSLSSTNEKLFF
TRBV11-2	TRBD2	CASSLVSLTSGRAGRAYEQYF
TRBV3-1	TRBD1	CASSQGRTGRVSGNTIYF
TRBV5-5	.	CASSAPLDTQYF
TRBV5-5	TRBD2	CASSSPPGLADLSSTDTQYF
TRBV5-1	TRBD2	CASTLTSGSNEQFF
TRBV7-6	TRBD1	CASSLGTGVAGELFF
TRBV25-1	TRBD2	CASSSAGRETQYF
TRBV4-1	.	CASSQVGQGPDNEQFF
TRBV7-9	.	CASSLGDIANVLTF